Given below is one T cell receptor (beta chain) in context. Its ends do not fully match the called genes, so a read error is possible. The assay was immunoSEQ multiplex PCR, and TCRdb's table has in-frame clones only and misses some. This sample yields roughly 260,000 clones, of which about nine tenths are seen a single time; about 2.2% belongs to the top ten. The sample is drawn from a study of blood T cell repertoires in COVID-19. Study background: Collection of acute and convalescent COVID-19 samples took place in the United States, Italy and Spain.

Germline lookup yields CDR1 SGHTA and CDR2 FQGNSA. This CDR3 is 13 amino acids long. Input material: peripheral blood. V and J are TRBV7-2 and TRBJ2-6, with a tentative D call TRBD1 (6 bases). The source is a woman between 45 and 65 years old who had recovered from COVID-19. The CDR3 protein is CASSSSGANVPTF. Written as DNA, the CDR3 is TGTGCCAGCAGCTCCTCAGGGGCCAACGTCCCGACTTTC.